The next 31 T cell receptor beta chains were all read from a single sample in a study of blood T cell repertoires in COVID-19. The protocol was immunoSEQ multiplex PCR, while the TCRdb copy is restricted to in-frame clones and leaves out a portion. Here the sample spans about 250,000 clones, about 68% being singletons. Specimen: peripheral blood. The receptors were gathered from an elderly woman with acute or convalescent COVID-19.

The chain links TRBV19 to TRBJ1-2, with TRBD1 as a possible D gene (5 bases). CDR1 and CDR2 (germline): LNHDA, SQIVND (reference sequence). CDR3 length equals 14 residues. The V end was cut by 4 bases, the J end by 2 bases, with 11 bases between. The chain's CDR3 is CASSTGVGNYGYTF. The CDR3 DNA follows: TGTGCCAGTAGTACGGGGGTAGGGAACTATGGCTACACCTTC.

J is TRBJ1-2 and V is TRBV6-5, with a weak D call TRBD1 (6 bases). V gave up 2 bases and J gave up 6 bases, with 13 bases separating them. Germline V lookup: CDR1 MNHEY, CDR2 SVGAGI. There are 14 residues in the CDR3. For the CDR3, the DNA is TGTGCCAGCAGTTACGGCGGGGGCAAAAATGGCTACACCTTC. Protein sequence: CASSYGGGKNGYTF.

The chain links TRBV3-1 (or the pseudogene TRBV3-2) to TRBJ1-6; 8 bases map to TRBD1. V dropped 8 bases and J dropped 4; count of bases not matched to a gene: 10. CDR1 is LGHDT and CDR2 is YNNKEL in the germline V gene (reference sequence). The CDR3 runs to 16 residues. The DNA for the CDR3 is TGTGCCAGCCAAAGGAGGACAGGGACATATAATTCACCCCTCCACTTT. Protein sequence: CASQRRTGTYNSPLHF.

This clone showed up many times. The chain uses TRBV5-1 and TRBJ2-3, with 7 bases aligning to TRBD1. CDR1 and CDR2 (germline): SGHRS, YFSETQ. The CDR3 covers 14 residues. The ends lost 6 bases at V and 2 bases at J; junction bases unmatched: 6. The CDR3 reads CASTIQGNTDTQYF. The CDR3 DNA reads TGCGCCAGCACCATACAGGGGAACACAGATACGCAGTATTTT. Full variable domain (missing parts from reference TRBV5-1 and TRBJ2-3): KAGVTQTPRYLIKTRGQQVTLSCSPISGHRSVSWYQQTPGQGLQFLFEYFSETQRNKGNFPGRFSGRQFSNSRSEMNVSTLELGDSALYLCASTIQGNTDTQYFGPGTRLTVL.

On this clone itself: One junction end does not reproduce the germline sequence, and a read error may be involved. The chain has TRBV9 and TRBJ1-2, with D possibly being TRBD1 (6 bases). This CDR3 is 14 amino acids long. From germline, CDR1 is SGDLS and CDR2 YYNGEE. This CDR3 reads CASSGGGRTYDYTF. Here the CDR3 DNA reads TGTGCCAGCAGCGGAGGGGGTAGGACCTATGACTACACCTTC.

This CDR3 reads CASSGRVSQDTGELFF. DNA for the CDR3: TGCGCCAGCAGCGGCAGGGTGTCTCAGGACACCGGGGAGCTGTTTTTT. The chain recombines TRBV5-1 with TRBJ2-2, with D maybe TRBD1 (5 bases). The V gene lost 4 bases and the J gene lost 3 bases, with 16 bases spanning the gap. Germline lookup yields CDR1 SGHRS and CDR2 YFSETQ. The CDR3 consists of 16 residues.

A single count supports this clone. This chain uses TRBV25-1 with TRBJ2-3, with D maybe TRBD2 (5 bases). CDR1 and CDR2 from the germline V gene are MGHDK and SYGVNS. Trimming shortened V by 3 bases and J by 3 bases, and 13 bases separated the two germline ends. CDR3 size: 15 residues. The CDR3 DNA reads as TGTGCCAGCAGTGATAGCGCCAGGAAAACAGATACGCAGTATTTT. Protein product: CASSDSARKTDTQYF. The full variable domain, its missing parts supplied by reference TRBV25-1 and TRBJ2-3, is EADIYQTPRYLVIGTGKKITLECSQTMGHDKMYWYQQDPGMELHLIHYSYGVNSTEKGDLSSESTVSRIRTEHFPLTLESARPSHTSQYLCASSDSARKTDTQYFGPGTRLTVL.

V usage is TRBV29-1 and J usage is TRBJ2-1; 10 bases are shared with TRBD2. The V gene's germline CDR1 is SQVTM and CDR2 ANQGSEA. V lost 2 bases and J lost 2; bases outside the gene matches: 0. The CDR3 is 14 residues long. The CDR3 here is CSVELAGAYNEQFF. DNA for the CDR3: TGCAGCGTTGAACTAGCGGGAGCCTACAATGAGCAGTTCTTC.

This chain links TRBV19 with TRBJ2-2; 7 bases align to TRBD2. J was trimmed by 1 base and V by 6 bases; bases with no gene match: 8. From germline, CDR1 is LNHDA and CDR2 SQIVND (reference sequence). There are 16 residues in the CDR3. The CDR3 protein is CASRRGLTGNTGELFF. Written as DNA, the CDR3 is TGTGCCAGTAGGCGGGGACTAACAGGGAACACCGGGGAGCTGTTTTTT. Full variable domain (rest looked up from reference TRBV19 and TRBJ2-2): DGGITQSPKYLFRKEGQNVTLSCEQNLNHDAMYWYRQDPGQGLRLIYYSQIVNDFQKGDIAEGYSVSREKKESFPLTVTSAQKNPTAFYLCASRRGLTGNTGELFFGEGSRLTVL.

This chain links TRBV6-1 with TRBJ1-5, with no clear D. V lost 1 base, J lost 4 bases, and 8 bases lay in between. Germline V gene data show CDR1 as MNHNS and CDR2 as SASEGT. The CDR3 runs to 14 residues. CDR3 nucleotides: TGTGCCAGCAGTGAAGTGGGGAGGAATCAGCCCCAGCATTTT. It is translated as CASSEVGRNQPQHF.

This clone showed up many times. The V call is TRBV5-4, the J call TRBJ2-3; D not resolved. Germline CDR1 reads SGHNT; CDR2 reads YYREEE (reference sequence). The CDR3 runs to 12 residues. Trimming stripped 3 bases from V and 6 bases from J, with 8 bases between. CDR3 loop: CASSSTRDTQYF. The CDR3, as DNA: TGTGCCAGCAGCTCCACTCGGGATACGCAGTATTTT. The full variable domain, in which reference TRBV5-4 and TRBJ2-3 provide the parts outside the CDR3, is ETGVTQSPTHLIKTRGQQVTLRCSSQSGHNTVSWYQQALGQGPQFIFQYYREEENGRGNFPPRFSGLQFPNYSSELNVNALELDDSALYLCASSSTRDTQYFGPGTRLTVL.

The chain carries TRBV6-5 and TRBJ1-2, with 7 bases fitting TRBD1. Trimming took 6 bases from V and 5 from J; bases not matched to a gene: 9. Germline assignment: CDR1 MNHEY and CDR2 SVGAGI. This CDR3 comprises 14 residues. The CDR3 nucleotides read TGTGCCAGCAGGTCGCCCGGGACAGATTATGGCTACACCTTC. It translates to CASRSPGTDYGYTF.

A remark on this clone: One end of the junction varies from germline; a read error may be responsible. The chain links TRBV5-4 to TRBJ2-7; D call uncertain. Germline V gene lookup returns CDR1 SGHNT and CDR2 YYREEE (reference sequence). CDR3 length equals 11 residues. This CDR3 is CASSFNYQVDF. DNA of the CDR3: TGTGCCAGCAGCTTTAATTACCAGGTGGACTTC.

The chain combines TRBV5-1 with TRBJ1-1; TRBD1 is a possible D gene (6 bases). The length of the CDR3 is 15 residues. Trimming cost V 5 bases and J 1 base, with 15 bases left between them. CDR1 SGHRS and CDR2 YFSETQ come from the germline V gene. The CDR3 sequence: CASRLTGPSNTEAFF. The CDR3 DNA reads TGCGCCAGCAGGCTGACAGGACCGTCGAACACTGAAGCTTTCTTT.

Only one count was recorded for this clone. V gene TRBV5-1 combines with J gene TRBJ2-1; 12 bases fit TRBD2. Per the germline V gene, CDR1 is SGHRS and CDR2 is YFSETQ. The CDR3 is 16 residues long. The V gene end was trimmed by 2 bases and the J gene end by 6 bases; junction bases not matched to a gene: 6. The CDR3 DNA reads as TGCGCCAGCAGCTTACTAGCGGGAGGCTCTGGCAATGAGCAGTTCTTC. Residues: CASSLLAGGSGNEQFF.

The rearrangement uses TRBV5-5 and TRBJ1-6; no definite D call. This CDR3 has 13 amino acids. Trimming pared 4 bases from V and 6 bases from J, leaving 8 bases between. Germline V CDR1 and CDR2: SGHKS, YYEKEE (reference sequence). CDR3 sequence reads: CASSAGVNSPLHF. As DNA, the CDR3 is TGTGCCAGCAGCGCCGGTGTTAATTCACCCCTCCACTTT.

The chain has TRBV3-1 (or the pseudogene TRBV3-2) and TRBJ1-2, with 9 positions matching TRBD1. Trimming at V came to 3 bases and at J to 6 bases, leaving 11 bases not matched to a gene. Germline CDR1 and CDR2: LGHDT and YNNKEL (reference sequence). CDR3 size: 16 residues. CDR3 region: CASSHPQGAAGDGYTF. The CDR3 DNA is TGTGCCAGCAGCCACCCACAGGGGGCTGCGGGGGATGGCTACACCTTC.

Note on this clone: The identical CDR3 is also encoded by other nucleotide sequences in the sample. The V gene is TRBV7-9, the J gene TRBJ2-7; D remains unclear. V shed 6 bases and J shed 4 bases, with 10 bases lying between them. The CDR3 is 12 amino acids. CDR1 SEHNR and CDR2 FQNEAQ come from the germline V gene (reference sequence). For the CDR3, the DNA is TGTGCCAGCAGTCTAGTGTCGTACGAGCAGTACTTC. Its protein is CASSLVSYEQYF.

V usage is TRBV7-9 and J usage is TRBJ1-4; 7 nucleotides align to TRBD1. The CDR3 length is 15 residues. Germline trimming cut 5 bases from V and 8 bases from J; bases unmatched to any gene: 11. The germline gives CDR1 SEHNR, CDR2 FQNEAQ (reference sequence). The CDR3 protein is CASSEDRAFREKLFF. In DNA form, the CDR3 reads TGTGCCAGCAGCGAAGACAGGGCCTTTAGGGAAAAACTGTTTTTT.

CDR3 in amino acids: CASKTIQGTGELFF. The CDR3 nucleotides read TGTGCCAGCAAAACAATCCAGGGGACCGGGGAGCTGTTTTTT. The rearrangement uses TRBV2 and TRBJ2-2; D may be TRBD1 (6 bases). CDR1 SNHLY and CDR2 FYNNEI come from the germline V gene. V lost 7 bases, J lost 5 bases, and 14 bases lay in between. This CDR3 comprises 14 residues. The variable domain in full, completed from reference TRBV2 and TRBJ2-2, reads EPEVTQTPSHQVTQMGQEVILRCVPISNHLYFYWYRQILGQKVEFLVSFYNNEISEKSEIFDDQFSVERPDGSNFTLKIRSTKLEDSAMYFCASKTIQGTGELFFGEGSRLTVL.

The chain couples TRBV24-1 to TRBJ2-3, with D maybe TRBD2 (6 bases). Germline CDR1 is KGHDR and CDR2 is SFDVKD. CDR3 length: 15 amino acids. V was cut by 0 bases and J by 3 bases, with 9 bases left in between. Here the CDR3 DNA reads TGTGCCACCAGTGATTTGGCCGCGGGAACAGATACGCAGTATTTT. Translation gives CATSDLAAGTDTQYF.

The chain joins TRBV23-1 to TRBJ1-1, with D possibly being TRBD1 (5 bases). TRBV23-1 is marked as an open reading frame, function uncertain. This CDR3 has 14 amino acids. Deletions cut 0 bases from V and 6 bases from J, with 11 bases between. CDR3 nucleotide sequence: TGCGCCAGCAGTCAATCTTTGCAGGGCTCTGAAGCTTTCTTT. It specifies CASSQSLQGSEAFF.

V and J are TRBV25-1 and TRBJ1-4; TRBD1 matches 8 bases. The CDR3 runs to 14 residues. Germline V lookup: CDR1 MGHDK, CDR2 SYGVNS. V shed 2 bases and J 8 bases; nucleotides not matched to a gene: 4. The DNA of the CDR3 is TGTGCCAGCAGTGAACGTACAGGGGGGGAAAAACTGTTTTTT. Residues: CASSERTGGEKLFF.

The chain carries TRBV27 and TRBJ2-1, with TRBD2 identical over 8 bases. There are 18 residues in the CDR3. Germline V gives CDR1 MNHEY, CDR2 SMNVEV (reference sequence). V shed 2 bases and J 6 bases; nucleotides not matched to a gene: 15. The CDR3 coding sequence is TGTGCCAGCAGTTTAGAGGCGGGGAGATTCAGCGGGAGCAATGAGCAGTTCTTC. Amino acid sequence: CASSLEAGRFSGSNEQFF.

The CDR3 sequence: CASSPQAGGGNEQFF. The CDR3 DNA is TGTGCCAGCTCACCACAAGCGGGAGGGGGCAATGAGCAGTTCTTC. The rearrangement joins TRBV18 to TRBJ2-1; 10 bases are a match to TRBD2. This CDR3 is built from 15 residues. Trimming at V came to 1 base and at J to 6 bases, leaving 3 bases not matched to a gene. CDR1 is KGHSH, CDR2 LQKENI, per germline.

The V gene is TRBV5-1, the J gene TRBJ1-6; the D is unclear. Trimming left V 3 bases short and J 6 bases short, with 7 bases between. The CDR3 is 13 amino acids. The germline V gene encodes CDR1 SGHRS and CDR2 YFSETQ. The CDR3: CASSSDFNSPLHF. In nucleotides, the CDR3 is TGCGCCAGCAGCTCGGACTTTAATTCACCCCTCCACTTT. Complete variable domain (other parts from reference TRBV5-1 and TRBJ1-6): KAGVTQTPRYLIKTRGQQVTLSCSPISGHRSVSWYQQTPGQGLQFLFEYFSETQRNKGNFPGRFSGRQFSNSRSEMNVSTLELGDSALYLCASSSDFNSPLHFGNGTRLTVT.

V and J are TRBV18 and TRBJ2-7, with 13 nucleotides matching TRBD2. The J segment lost 3 bases and the V segment lost 3 bases, leaving 5 bases of the junction unmatched. The CDR3 extends over 16 amino acids. From germline, CDR1 is KGHSH and CDR2 LQKENI. CDR3 DNA sequence: TGTGCCAGCTCACCTGCACTAGCGGGAGGGATCTACGAGCAGTACTTC. Translating gives CASSPALAGGIYEQYF.

The chain recombines TRBV20-1 with TRBJ1-5, with unresolved D. Trimming shortened V by 3 bases and J by 1 base, and 7 bases separated the two germline ends. The CDR3 spans 13 residues. Germline CDR1 is DFQATT and CDR2 is SNEGSKA (reference sequence). The CDR3 DNA follows: TGCAGTGCTAGTACGGGGAGCAATCAGCCCCAGCATTTT. It translates to CSASTGSNQPQHF.

The J gene is TRBJ2-7, the V gene TRBV18; the D is unclear. Germline loops: CDR1 KGHSH, CDR2 LQKENI. The V end lost 2 bases, the J end lost 5 bases, and 7 bases lay between the germline ends. The CDR3 is 12 amino acids. The CDR3 loop reads CASSPIEDEQYF. For the CDR3, the DNA is TGTGCCAGCTCACCAATCGAGGACGAGCAGTACTTC.

This clone has more than one count but fewer than ten. This chain links TRBV10-2 with TRBJ1-2; 7 bases fit TRBD1. V gave up 8 bases and J gave up 4 bases; unmatched junction bases: 4. Looked up from germline, CDR1 is WSHSY and CDR2 is SAAADI. This CDR3 is built from 12 residues. The CDR3 DNA sequence: TGCGCCAGCGGGACAGAGACCTATGGCTACACCTTC. Its translation: CASGTETYGYTF.

This clone was counted between two and nine times. The CDR3 sequence is CASSRDSWNTEAFF. Written as DNA, the CDR3 is TGTGCCAGCTCACGGGACAGCTGGAACACTGAAGCTTTCTTT. J is TRBJ1-1 and V is TRBV18, with TRBD1 matching 7 bases. Germline V gives CDR1 KGHSH, CDR2 LQKENI. The CDR3 runs 14 residues. Trimming cost V 4 bases and J 1 base; bases outside gene matches: 3.